This T cell receptor (beta chain) was profiled in a study of T cells in localized non-small cell lung cancer (TCRdb year 2020). For the wider study: Comparing tumors with uninvolved tumor-adjacent lungs, the study looked at the T cell repertoires of 200 to 250 patients with early-stage NSCLC. The cohort comprised around 240 treatment-naïve NSCLC patients with resected, localized lung tumors. A mean age of about 66 years was recorded for the NSCLC patients, of whom roughly 130 were male and 107 were female.

V and J lose 2 bases and 4 bases, and a span of 6 bases separates them. From cysteine to phenylalanine, the CDR3 is 13 amino acids long. Left in the record is the CDR3 DNA by itself, 39 bases read in frame from the first base. CDR1 and CDR2 were assigned from the germline V gene as KGHSH and LQKENI. The immunoSEQ Assay was used to sequence TCR beta CDR3 regions from DNA. The paper's data handling went like this. To compute T cell density, TCR beta template counts were normalized to usable DNA, which was estimated by amplifying housekeeping genes. Richness was estimated with the preseqR package, extrapolating to 400,000 templates for PBMC samples and 120,000 templates for tissue samples. Clonality was defined as one minus Pielou's evenness. Tissue-enriched TCRs were identified through differential abundance testing performed on productive amino-acid clonotypes, with a minimum total count of 5 and an alpha of 0.1. The Jaccard Index and the Morisita Overlap Index were used to measure how much the repertoires overlapped between compartments. TCR beta CDR3s were clustered by GLIPH together with public tetramer-defined viral CDR3s, and at least three viral sequences plus V-gene enrichment were required for viral motifs. TCRdb's version of the immuneACCESS table is confined to in-frame rearrangements and falls short of the full clone set. An unresolved V gene accounts for under half of the shortfall where checked; the remainder is of unknown origin. That table furnishes V, J and clone size, whereas the DNA furnished D and trimming. A total of 100,000 to 150,000 clones appear in this sample, roughly nine tenths of them only once. The ten largest make up approximately 1.7% of the sample.

At diagnosis, peripheral blood, uninvolved tumor-adjacent lung and tumor were collected and stored as a combination of fresh-frozen and FFPE material. For TCR repertoire profiling, blood samples were analyzed as peripheral blood mononuclear cells. The sample holds one count of this clone. This clone's antigen is unknown. Base qualities are not provided; no much larger clone lies one nucleotide away. Overall study outcomes, separate from this receptor: Because the study design was exploratory, TCR variables were selected using unadjusted p-values without false-discovery rate correction. Because multi-region sequencing of the tumors was not done, intratumor heterogeneity could not be ruled out. Higher T cell density in blood was associated with longer overall survival, whereas higher clonality in adjacent lung was associated with shorter survival. A median of 57 of the top 100 tumor clones turned up in the paired uninvolved adjacent lung, and around 27 of those clones also ranked among the top 100 of that same adjacent lung. Uninvolved tumor-adjacent lung showed the highest T cell clonality, higher than tumor, which suggests more focused antigenic responses in the uninvolved tumor-adjacent lung.

Sequencing used peripheral blood, obtained before any cancer treatment. The clonotype was recovered from an older female donor with stage I lung adenocarcinoma. The chain was built from TRBV18 and TRBJ2-1; TRBD1 is possibly the D segment (5 matching bases). The encoded CDR3 is CASSPAGYNEQFF. The bases are TGTGCCAGCTCACCAGCAGGGTACAATGAGCAGTTCTTC. The entire variable domain, with the stretches around the CDR3 drawn from the reference TRBV18 and TRBJ2-1 proteins, is NAGVMQNPRHLVRRRGQEARLRCSPMKGHSHVYWYRQLPEEGLKFMVYLQKENIIDESGMPKERFSAEFPKEGPSILRIQQVVRGDSAAYFCASSPAGYNEQFFGPGTRLTVL.